One T cell receptor beta chain is described in this entry. This clonotype was seen a few times. The target of this receptor is not known. No much larger clone exists at a distance of one base, and base qualities are not known. This sample is part of a study of blood T cells in healthy people across ages (dated by TCRdb to about 2015). For the wider study: In model experiments, roughly one uniquely barcoded TCR beta cDNA molecule per two T cells was captured by template switching. Using deep sequencing normalized with unique cDNA molecular identifiers, the study measured how TCR beta repertoire diversity changes with age. Using the same blood draw, the study looked at two additional independent replicas of 1 million unique cDNA reads for two donors, one aged 18 to 30 and the other aged 80 or older. The donors were divided into four age groups: young (average roughly 15 years), middle-aged (roughly 40), aged (roughly 60) and long-lived (more than 75). Donors of different ages were randomly distributed across sequencing lanes to avoid experimental bias. Results the study describes overall, beyond this receptor: As age increased, observed TCR beta diversity per million T cells dropped in a roughly linear way, and a significant reduction was already evident by age 40. Donor CMV infection status was unknown, potentially confounding age-related changes in expanded clonotypes. Compared with the aged group, the long-lived group had more naive CD4+ T cells, fewer expanded clones and increased TCR diversity, a pattern suggesting age selection. A strong correlation was found between observed TCR beta diversity and the percentage of naive T cells measured by flow cytometry. Estimates of total diversity based on one million sequenced T cells were regarded as lower bounds and as underestimates. Since profiling was done on bulk unsorted PBMCs, naive and antigen-experienced compartments could not be conclusively compared.

Looking up the germline V gene (reference sequence) yields CDR1 DFQATT and CDR2 SNEGSKA. The CDR3 holds 14 amino acids from the cysteine to the phenylalanine. Of the read, only the CDR3 DNA is kept; its 42 bases are in frame from base 1. Germline trimming amounts to 5 bases on V and 4 bases on J, with 7 as the count of junction bases outside the gene matches. The method was 5' RACE. Sequencing was carried out with an Illumina HiSeq 2500. A second PCR of roughly 7 to 11 cycles was performed with a sample-barcoded 5' primer and a J-beta primer mix. A template-switch 5' adaptor carrying 12 random nucleotides introduced a unique molecular identifier onto each TCR beta cDNA molecule. At least 2.5 million CDR3-containing paired-end reads were obtained from each sample. First-strand cDNA was synthesized from all RNA with the Mint cDNA synthesis kit, primed by a TRBC-specific oligonucleotide. Following uracil-DNA glycosylase treatment, all cDNA underwent a first 18-cycle PCR with the universal primers M1SS and BC2_uni_R. On the study's bioinformatics: For normalization, 1 million high-quality reads, each with a distinct molecular identifier, were randomly selected from each sample. Reads sharing molecular identifiers were discarded rather than binned into consensus sequences. MiTCR, run with a Q25 quality threshold and the strictest error-elimination algorithm, handled CDR3 identification, clonotype clustering and error correction. A nonparametric unseen species model with Euler transformation was used to estimate lower-bound total TCR beta diversity. TCRdb took the public reads, trimmed them with fastp at Q25, ran MiXCR for clone calling and kept in-frame beta chains. Rows with one shared CDR3 protein collapse into an entry with the most common genes and DNA. TCRdb, not the authors, supplied the V and J calls. Within this sample are 1.5 million to 2 million distinct CDR3 sequences, with 49% of them counted one time only. Approximately 2% of the sample rests with the top ten.

The donors were 40 or so Caucasian individuals from Russia, aged roughly 6 to 100 years, who were systemically healthy. Each donor gave ten milliliters of peripheral blood, drawn into EDTA-treated Vacutainer tubes. Ficoll-Paque density-gradient centrifugation was used to isolate PBMCs, with at least 7 million obtained per sample. Trizol reagent was used to extract total RNA from the PBMCs, yielding at least 5.5 micrograms per sample. Naive CD45RAhigh/CD27high T cell percentages were measured by flow cytometry on a PBMC aliquot from every donor. The material sequenced was blood. The receptor's source is a woman between 35 and 50 years old in good health. The chain links TRBV20-1 with TRBJ2-1; 8 bases in the middle match TRBD2. CDR3 reads: CSAPGGGPYNEQFF. Read as DNA, the sequence is TGCAGTGCTCCGGGGGGGGGGCCTTACAATGAGCAGTTCTTC.